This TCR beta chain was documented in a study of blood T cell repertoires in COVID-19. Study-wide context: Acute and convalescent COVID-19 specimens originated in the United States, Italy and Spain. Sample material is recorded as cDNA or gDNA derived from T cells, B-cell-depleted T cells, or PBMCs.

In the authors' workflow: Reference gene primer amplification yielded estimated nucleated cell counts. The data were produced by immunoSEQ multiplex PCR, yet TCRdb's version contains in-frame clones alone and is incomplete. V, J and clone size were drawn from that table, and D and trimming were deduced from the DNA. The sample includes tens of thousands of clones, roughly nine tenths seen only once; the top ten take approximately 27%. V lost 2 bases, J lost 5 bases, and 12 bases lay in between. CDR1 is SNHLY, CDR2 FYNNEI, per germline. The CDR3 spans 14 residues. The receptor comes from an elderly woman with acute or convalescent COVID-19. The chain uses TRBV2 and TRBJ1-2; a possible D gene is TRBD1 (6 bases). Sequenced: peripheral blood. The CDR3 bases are TGTGCCAGCAGTGAAATGGGGGCGAGATATGGCTACACCTTC. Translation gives CASSEMGARYGYTF. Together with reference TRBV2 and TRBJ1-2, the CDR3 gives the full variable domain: EPEVTQTPSHQVTQMGQEVILRCVPISNHLYFYWYRQILGQKVEFLVSFYNNEISEKSEIFDDQFSVERPDGSNFTLKIRSTKLEDSAMYFCASSEMGARYGYTFGSGTRLTVV.